This TCR beta chain was captured in a study of shared clonotypes between healthy human individuals. Generated by immunoSEQ multiplex PCR, the TCRdb table keeps only in-frame clones and is missing some. In the table there are about 1.5 million clones, around 97% of which are singletons. The CDR3 extends over 17 amino acids. Germline V gene lookup returns CDR1 SGHNT and CDR2 YYREEE (reference sequence). With 0 bases clipped from V and 1 base from J, the junction kept 5 bases outside the gene matches. This clone was seen once. The TCR comes from a man between 25 and 39 years old in good health. The chain links TRBV5-4 to TRBJ2-2; 8 bases agree with TRBD2. The material sequenced was naive CD4+ T cells sorted from blood. Specified subset: CD45RA+ positively selected. The CDR3 region has the DNA TGTGCCAGCAGCTTGGCTCGCGGGAGGATGAACACCGGGGAGCTGTTTTTT. Translating gives CASSLARGRMNTGELFF.